Shown below are 13 T cell receptor beta chains from a single sample sequenced in a study of cytomegalovirus exposure and HLA in healthy donors. Both 60 Vbeta primers and 13 Jbeta primers went into the PCR. Sequencing used immunoSEQ multiplex PCR; TCRdb keeps in-frame clones, though not all of them. The profile shows 80,000 to 95,000 clones, around 81% of them singletons. Sequenced input: PBMCs. All receptors derive from a woman under 40 in good health and CMV-seronegative.

This chain uses TRBV28 with TRBJ1-1, with D perhaps TRBD1 (5 bases). Per the germline V gene, CDR1 is MDHEN and CDR2 is SYDVKM. This CDR3 is built from 11 residues. Trimming pared 4 bases from V and 11 bases from J, leaving 11 bases between. The CDR3 DNA reads as TGTGCCAGCAGTTCGGGACTGGGGGCTTTCTTT. It encodes CASSSGLGAFF. The full variable domain, with the rest looked up from reference TRBV28 and TRBJ1-1, is DVKVTQSSRYLVKRTGEKVFLECVQDMDHENMFWYRQDPGLGLRLIYFSYDVKMKEKGDIPEGYSVSREKKERFSLILESASTNQTSMYLCASSSGLGAFFGQGTRLTVV.

The chain recombines TRBV28 with TRBJ2-7, with D possibly TRBD2 on 5 matching bases. Germline CDR1 reads MDHEN; CDR2 reads SYDVKM. Trimming took off 1 base at V and 0 bases at J, with 13 bases between the two ends. The CDR3 contains 16 residues. The CDR3 here is CASSLSTPGISYEQYF. As DNA, the CDR3 is TGTGCCAGCAGTTTATCGACCCCGGGGATCTCCTACGAGCAGTACTTC.

The chain carries TRBV5-5 and TRBJ2-7; no clear D gene. Germline V gene sequence: CDR1 SGHKS, CDR2 YYEKEE (reference sequence). Trimming removed 3 bases from V and 2 bases from J, with 12 bases in between. The CDR3 consists of 14 residues. DNA of the CDR3: TGTGCCAGCAGCTACGCAGGTACAGCCTACGAGCAGTACTTC. This encodes CASSYAGTAYEQYF.

This clone was seen only a few times. The CDR3 region is CASSFTRLAQETQYF. In DNA, the CDR3 is TGTGCCAGCAGCTTCACTAGACTAGCCCAAGAGACCCAGTACTTC. This rearrangement joins TRBV7-6 to TRBJ2-5; 7 nucleotides match TRBD2. The junction had 5 bases not matched to a gene; V was cut back by 3 bases and J by 1 base. The CDR3 covers 15 residues. Germline assignment: CDR1 SGHVS and CDR2 FNYEAQ.

The genes are TRBV4-1 and TRBJ2-1; TRBD2 is a possible D gene (6 bases). V gave up 1 base and J gave up 1 base, with 14 bases separating them. The CDR3 covers 17 residues. Germline-derived CDR1 and CDR2 are MGHRA and YSYEKL. Written as DNA, the CDR3 is TGCGCCAGCAGCCAAGTTTTTGGGACTCAGTCCTACAATGAGCAGTTCTTC. Its protein product is CASSQVFGTQSYNEQFF.

The V and J genes are TRBV30 and TRBJ1-4, with 8 bases lining up with TRBD1. The CDR3 loop spans 12 amino acids. CDR1 is GTSNPN and CDR2 is SVGIG in the germline V gene (reference sequence). Losses at the gene ends were 8 bases for V and 8 bases for J; bases not matched to a gene: 7. Here the CDR3 DNA reads TGTGCCGGACAGGGCAGGAACGAAAAACTGTTTTTT. As protein: CAGQGRNEKLFF.

The chain uses TRBV7-2 and TRBJ2-3, with 8 bases aligning to TRBD2. This CDR3 contains 15 residues. The germline gives CDR1 SGHTA, CDR2 FQGNSA. Trimming took 7 bases from V and 10 from J; bases not matched to a gene: 16. In DNA, the CDR3 is TGTGCCAGCACCCATAGCGGGAAAGGGGGGGGTGCGCAGTATTTT. It specifies CASTHSGKGGGAQYF. The full variable domain, in which reference TRBV7-2 and TRBJ2-3 provide the parts outside the CDR3, is GAGVSQSPSNKVTEKGKDVELRCDPISGHTALYWYRQSLGQGLEFLIYFQGNSAPDKSGLPSDRFSAERTGGSVSTLTIQRTQQEDSAVYLCASTHSGKGGGAQYFGPGTRLTVL.

The chain couples TRBV6-5 to TRBJ2-7; 7 nucleotides agree with TRBD1. Germline V gene lookup returns CDR1 MNHEY and CDR2 SVGAGI. After removal of 4 bases from V and 2 bases from J, the junction contained 5 bases not matched to a gene. The CDR3 is made up of 14 amino acids. For the CDR3, the DNA is TGTGCCAGCAGTTTAGAGGGACAGCCCTACGAGCAGTACTTC. This sequence encodes CASSLEGQPYEQYF.

This chain links TRBV2 with TRBJ2-3; D unclear. With 7 bases removed from V and 4 bases from J, the gap between germline ends came to 6 bases. From germline, CDR1 is SNHLY and CDR2 FYNNEI. The CDR3 loop spans 11 amino acids. CDR3 in DNA: TGTGCCAGCACGCGTCCAGATACGCAGTATTTT. Residues: CASTRPDTQYF.

This chain joins TRBV6-5 and TRBJ1-5; 11 bases agree with TRBD1. Germline assignment: CDR1 MNHEY and CDR2 SVGAGI. V lost 6 bases to trimming and J lost 7 bases; unmatched junction nucleotides: 8. The CDR3 runs 15 residues. CDR3 in amino acids: CASRRRTGGEQPQHF. The DNA for the CDR3 is TGTGCCAGCAGGCGTAGGACAGGGGGCGAGCAGCCCCAGCATTTT.

The CDR3 DNA follows: TGCAGCGTTGCCCGGGACTCATTAAACACTGAAGCTTTCTTT. Translated: CSVARDSLNTEAFF. The chain is built from TRBV29-1 and TRBJ1-1; D may be TRBD1 (5 bases). The CDR3 contains 14 residues. With 4 bases removed from V and 2 bases from J, the gap between germline ends came to 14 bases. Germline loops: CDR1 SQVTM, CDR2 ANQGSEA.

This chain uses TRBV28 with TRBJ2-2, with D possibly being TRBD1 (6 bases). Germline V lookup: CDR1 MDHEN, CDR2 SYDVKM. Trimming took off 6 bases at V and 5 bases at J, with 10 bases between the two ends. The length of the CDR3 is 13 residues. DNA of the CDR3: TGTGCCAGCAGCACCACAGGGACCGGGGAGCTGTTTTTT. The encoded protein is CASSTTGTGELFF.

The V and J genes are TRBV6-4 and TRBJ2-7; 10 nucleotides agree with TRBD2. The CDR3 length is 15 residues. Germline assignment: CDR1 MRHNA and CDR2 SNTAGT. J gave up 0 bases and V 6 bases, and 5 bases lay outside the gene matches. CDR3 sequence: CASRNLAGASYEQYF. CDR3 DNA: TGTGCCAGCAGGAATCTAGCGGGAGCCTCCTACGAGCAGTACTTC.